The clone carrying this T cell receptor beta chain occurred a few times. The CDR3 length is 16 residues. Germline CDR1 KGHDR, CDR2 SFDVKD. V dropped 0 bases and J dropped 3 bases, with 10 bases sitting between them. The data are from a study of identical twins. A single record per CDR3 protein comes from TCRdb applying MiXCR to the 5' RACE reads. Of nearly 900,000 distinct CDR3 sequences detected, 9% to 15% appear once; the ten largest clones hold roughly 1.6%. Another study also made use of these data, one on yellow fever vaccine responses in identical twins.

Sequenced input: PBMCs. This clonotype originated in a woman aged 18 to 35 in good health. The chain is built from TRBV24-1 and TRBJ2-2, with D possibly TRBD1 on 7 matching bases. CDR3 in DNA: TGTGCCACCAGTGATTTGGGCAGGGGGGACACCGGGGAGCTGTTTTTT. This translates into CATSDLGRGDTGELFF.